This passage covers 24 T cell receptor beta chains from one sample sequenced in a study of blood T cell repertoires in COVID-19. Produced via immunoSEQ multiplex PCR; TCRdb's table is partial and in-frame only. The table records roughly 87,000 clones, approximately 79% of them present only once. What was sequenced was peripheral blood. The receptors derive from a woman of 80 years or more with acute or convalescent COVID-19.

V gene TRBV18 combines with J gene TRBJ1-1, with 9 positions matching TRBD1. V shed 3 bases, J shed 4 bases, and the junction held 15 bases outside the gene matches. The CDR3 runs 18 residues. The germline V gene encodes CDR1 KGHSH and CDR2 LQKENI. The CDR3 spells CASSPVGPGQGRLTEAFF. CDR3 nucleotide sequence: TGTGCCAGCTCACCCGTTGGACCGGGACAGGGACGTCTCACTGAAGCTTTCTTT.

The chain carries TRBV15 and TRBJ2-1, with TRBD2 matching over 7 bases. CDR3 size: 14 residues. Germline CDR1 and CDR2: LNHNV and YYDKDF (reference sequence). J was trimmed by 10 bases and V by 0 bases; bases with no gene match: 6. The CDR3 protein is CATSRDSGGREQFF. As DNA, the CDR3 is TGTGCCACCAGCAGAGATTCAGGCGGGAGAGAGCAGTTCTTC.

This rearrangement joins TRBV19 to TRBJ2-1, with D perhaps TRBD1 (5 bases). V shed 8 bases and J shed 2 bases, with 10 bases lying between them. This CDR3 spans 13 amino acids. CDR1 is LNHDA, CDR2 SQIVND, per germline (reference sequence). The CDR3 protein is CASGAFAYNEQFF. CDR3 DNA sequence: TGTGCCAGTGGGGCCTTCGCCTACAATGAGCAGTTCTTC.

V is TRBV20-1 and J is TRBJ1-1, with D hard to call. There are 11 residues in the CDR3. Per germline, CDR1 DFQATT and CDR2 SNEGSKA (reference sequence). Trimming left V 6 bases short and J 6 bases short, with 11 bases between. In DNA, the CDR3 is TGCAGTGCCACCCCCAGGTCTGAAGCTTTCTTT. It yields the protein CSATPRSEAFF.

The chain combines TRBV20-1 with TRBJ1-1, with 7 nucleotides matching TRBD1. This CDR3 region has 11 residues. The V gene's germline CDR1 is DFQATT and CDR2 SNEGSKA (reference sequence). V lost 6 bases and J lost 7; bases outside the gene matches: 5. The DNA for the CDR3 is TGCAGTGCCTTTTGGGACAGTGAAGCTTTCTTT. Amino acid sequence: CSAFWDSEAFF.

This clone showed up just once. The CDR3 protein is CASSPRGLAGRGQDNEQFF. The CDR3 region has the DNA TGTGCCAGCAGCCCAAGGGGACTAGCGGGGAGAGGGCAGGACAATGAGCAGTTCTTC. The V call is TRBV7-3, the J call TRBJ2-1; 13 nucleotides align to TRBD2. Germline CDR1 is SGHTA and CDR2 is FQGTGA. This CDR3 has 19 amino acids. After removal of 5 bases from V and 5 bases from J, the junction contained 15 bases not matched to a gene. The whole variable domain, remainder taken from reference TRBV7-3 and TRBJ2-1, is GAGVSQTPSNKVTEKGKYVELRCDPISGHTALYWYRQSLGQGPEFLIYFQGTGAADDSGLPNDRFFAVRPEGSVSTLKIQRTERGDSAVYLCASSPRGLAGRGQDNEQFFGPGTRLTVL.

The chain's CDR3 is CASSRTGIFNEQFF. In DNA form, the CDR3 reads TGTGCCAGTAGTCGGACAGGGATTTTCAATGAGCAGTTCTTC. This chain connects TRBV19 to TRBJ2-1; 8 bases fit TRBD1. The CDR3 runs 14 residues. From germline, CDR1 is LNHDA and CDR2 SQIVND (reference sequence). With 5 bases clipped from V and 6 bases from J, the junction kept 6 bases outside the gene matches.

This chain connects TRBV10-3 to TRBJ1-5, with unresolved D. Per the germline V gene, CDR1 is ENHRY and CDR2 is SYGVKD. The CDR3 is made up of 15 amino acids. With 5 bases removed from V and 0 bases from J, the gap between germline ends came to 11 bases. In nucleotides, the CDR3 is TGTGCCATCAGTAAAGACAAGTATAGCAATCAGCCCCAGCATTTT. Protein sequence: CAISKDKYSNQPQHF.

The chain combines TRBV9 with TRBJ2-2; the D is unclear. The germline gives CDR1 SGDLS, CDR2 YYNGEE. The V and J ends lost 0 bases and 8 bases respectively, with 5 bases between them. CDR3 length: 12 amino acids. CDR3 sequence: CASSVAFGELFF. In DNA, the CDR3 is TGTGCCAGCAGCGTAGCTTTTGGGGAGCTGTTTTTT.

The chain recombines TRBV13 with TRBJ2-5; D uncertain. Germline lookup yields CDR1 PRHDT and CDR2 FYEKMQ (reference sequence). CDR3 length equals 12 residues. V was trimmed by 2 bases and J by 5 bases, leaving 6 bases between them. The CDR3 DNA sequence: TGTGCCAGCAGCTTAAGCCTGGAGACCCAGTACTTC. Translation gives CASSLSLETQYF.

The chain combines TRBV6-1 with TRBJ2-7; unclear D gene. The CDR3 covers 12 residues. Deletions cut 2 bases from V and 5 bases from J, with 7 bases between. Germline V gene sequence: CDR1 MNHNS, CDR2 SASEGT. The CDR3 coding sequence is TGTGCCAGCAGTGAATGGTCAGACGAGCAGTACTTC. This translates into CASSEWSDEQYF.

V usage is TRBV11-2 and J usage is TRBJ2-3; TRBD2 might be the D (7 bases). The V end was cut by 6 bases, the J end by 5 bases, with 21 bases between. Germline lookup yields CDR1 SGHAT and CDR2 FQNNGV. The CDR3 is made up of 16 amino acids. DNA of the CDR3: TGTGCCAGCAGGCGGGGCCGGGGGGCGCGTCAAGATACGCAGTATTTT. It yields the protein CASRRGRGARQDTQYF.

V usage is TRBV5-8 and J usage is TRBJ1-5; D is ambiguous. Trimming removed 2 bases from V and 1 base from J, with 7 bases in between. The CDR3 covers 14 residues. CDR1 and CDR2 (germline): SGHTS, YDEGEE. The CDR3 is CASSFRWSNQPQHF. For the CDR3, the DNA is TGTGCCAGCAGCTTCCGGTGGAGCAATCAGCCCCAGCATTTT.

The J gene is TRBJ1-2, the V gene TRBV30, with 10 bases identical to TRBD1. Germline V CDR1 and CDR2: GTSNPN, SVGIG (reference sequence). This CDR3 comprises 13 residues. The ends lost 1 base at V and 7 bases at J; junction bases unmatched: 3. The CDR3 nucleotides read TGTGCCTGGAGTGGGACAGGGGGTGCTGGCTACACCTTC. It codes for CAWSGTGGAGYTF.

The chain links TRBV7-2 to TRBJ1-2; a possible D gene is TRBD1 (5 bases). Germline CDR1 and CDR2: SGHTA and FQGNSA. The CDR3 contains 15 residues. Trimming shortened V by 0 bases and J by 5 bases, and 13 bases separated the two germline ends. In nucleotides, the CDR3 is TGTGCCAGCAGCTTAGCGGGGCCCGCGGGGTATGGCTACACCTTC. Its translation: CASSLAGPAGYGYTF.

On this clone: The junction departs from germline at one end; a sequencing error may be responsible. The rearrangement joins TRBV3-1 (or the pseudogene TRBV3-2) to TRBJ1-5, with 7 bases that match TRBD1. The germline V gene encodes CDR1 LGHDT and CDR2 YNNKEL (reference sequence). This CDR3 is 15 amino acids long. CDR3 loop: CASSQADRPNQPQHF. The CDR3, as DNA: TGTGCCAGCAGCCAAGCGGACAGGCCCAATCAACCCCAGCATTTT.

This clone was counted only a few times. The chain is built from TRBV7-8 and TRBJ2-5, with 10 bases that match TRBD2. This CDR3 spans 18 amino acids. CDR1 SGHVS and CDR2 FQNEAQ come from the germline V gene. Trimming cost V 6 bases and J 0 bases; bases outside gene matches: 13. CDR3 protein: CASSRGLAGAPYQETQYF. CDR3 bases: TGTGCCAGCAGTAGGGGGCTAGCGGGGGCCCCGTACCAAGAGACCCAGTACTTC.

The CDR3 region is CASSKGQGAGQPQHF. The CDR3 nucleotides are TGTGCCAGTAGTAAGGGACAGGGGGCGGGTCAGCCCCAGCATTTT. The genes are TRBV19 and TRBJ1-5; 12 bases map to TRBD1. V was pared by 4 bases and J by 6 bases, with 4 bases of the junction left unmatched. Germline CDR1 is LNHDA and CDR2 is SQIVND (reference sequence). The CDR3 totals 15 residues.

The rearrangement links TRBV28 to TRBJ1-1; 7 bases fit TRBD1. V was pared by 5 bases and J by 0 bases, with 6 bases of the junction left unmatched. Germline loops: CDR1 MDHEN, CDR2 SYDVKM. The CDR3 totals 15 residues. CDR3 loop: CASSPGQPMNTEAFF. CDR3 DNA sequence: TGTGCCAGCAGTCCGGGACAGCCAATGAACACTGAAGCTTTCTTT.

This clone showed up just once. This chain links TRBV9 with TRBJ2-3, with D possibly matching TRBD2 (6 bases). Between the trimmed V and J ends, which lost 0 bases and 0 bases, there was a span of 8 bases. CDR3 length: 15 residues. Germline lookup yields CDR1 SGDLS and CDR2 YYNGEE. CDR3 in amino acids: CASSVVEGSTDTQYF. The DNA for the CDR3 is TGTGCCAGCAGCGTAGTGGAGGGGAGCACAGATACGCAGTATTTT.

This clone appeared a few times. The genes are TRBV7-6 and TRBJ2-7; D may be TRBD1 (5 bases). The ends were cut back, 4 bases at V and 2 bases at J, with 18 bases in the middle. The germline gives CDR1 SGHVS, CDR2 FNYEAQ. The CDR3 extends over 16 amino acids. In DNA, the CDR3 is TGTGCCAGCAGCTCCCCCAAGCAGGGCGGTACCTACGAGCAGTACTTC. Protein: CASSSPKQGGTYEQYF.

The chain couples TRBV7-2 to TRBJ1-1, with 12 bases that match TRBD1. V lost 5 bases to trimming and J lost 7 bases; unmatched junction nucleotides: 8. The germline V gene has CDR1 SGHTA and CDR2 FQGNSA. The CDR3 extends over 15 amino acids. CDR3 amino acids: CASSPNRDRGLEAFF. The DNA for the CDR3 is TGTGCCAGCAGCCCCAATAGGGACAGGGGGCTTGAAGCTTTCTTT.

The chain joins TRBV2 to TRBJ2-3; possible D gene TRBD1, 6 bases. This CDR3 region has 16 residues. The germline gives CDR1 SNHLY, CDR2 FYNNEI. V dropped 6 bases and J dropped 6 bases, with 22 bases sitting between them. The CDR3 loop reads CASRGGRGAGGDTQYF. The CDR3 DNA reads as TGTGCCAGCAGAGGGGGTAGGGGCGCCGGCGGGGATACGCAGTATTTT.

V gene TRBV19 combines with J gene TRBJ1-4; 7 positions match TRBD1. The CDR3 totals 15 residues. Per the germline V gene, CDR1 is LNHDA and CDR2 is SQIVND (reference sequence). The trim removed 5 bases at V and 5 bases at J, leaving 8 bases unmatched. The CDR3 region is CASSSNRGGNEKLFF. The CDR3 bases are TGTGCCAGTAGTTCTAACAGGGGCGGGAATGAAAAACTGTTTTTT. The entire variable domain, with the rest obtained from reference TRBV19 and TRBJ1-4, is as follows: DGGITQSPKYLFRKEGQNVTLSCEQNLNHDAMYWYRQDPGQGLRLIYYSQIVNDFQKGDIAEGYSVSREKKESFPLTVTSAQKNPTAFYLCASSSNRGGNEKLFFGSGTQLSVL.